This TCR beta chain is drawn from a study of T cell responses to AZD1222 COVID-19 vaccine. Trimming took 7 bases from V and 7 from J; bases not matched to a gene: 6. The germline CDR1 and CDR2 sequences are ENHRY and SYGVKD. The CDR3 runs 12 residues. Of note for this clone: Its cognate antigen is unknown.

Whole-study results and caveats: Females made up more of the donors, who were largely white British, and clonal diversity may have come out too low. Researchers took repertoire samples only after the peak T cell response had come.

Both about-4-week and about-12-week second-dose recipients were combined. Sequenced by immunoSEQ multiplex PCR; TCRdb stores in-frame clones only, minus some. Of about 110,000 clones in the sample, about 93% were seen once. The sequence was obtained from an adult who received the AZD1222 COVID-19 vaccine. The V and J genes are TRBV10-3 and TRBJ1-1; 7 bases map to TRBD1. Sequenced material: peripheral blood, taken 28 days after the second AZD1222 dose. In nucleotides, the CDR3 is TGTGCCATCAAGAGGGGGACAGTTGAAGCTTTCTTT. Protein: CAIKRGTVEAFF.